Following are 30 T cell receptor beta chains from one sample sequenced in a study of blood T cell repertoires in COVID-19. The table came from immunoSEQ multiplex PCR; TCRdb's copy has only in-frame clones and leaves some out. Here the sample spans around 81,000 clones, around four fifths being singletons. Source material: peripheral blood. Every receptor here comes from a man aged 50 to 59 with acute or convalescent COVID-19.

This chain connects TRBV5-8 to TRBJ1-4, with TRBD1 identical over 9 bases. CDR1 is SGHTS and CDR2 is YDEGEE in the germline V gene. The V gene end was trimmed by 4 bases and the J gene end by 8 bases; junction bases not matched to a gene: 6. The CDR3 is 14 amino acids. CDR3 sequence reads: CASSPRDREEKLFF. As DNA, the CDR3 is TGTGCCAGCAGCCCGCGGGACAGGGAAGAAAAACTGTTTTTT.

The genes are TRBV7-2 and TRBJ1-3; no reliable D call. The CDR3 consists of 15 residues. From germline, CDR1 is SGHTA and CDR2 FQGNSA. V was trimmed by 0 bases and J by 0 bases, leaving 6 bases between them. This chain's CDR3 is CASSLAADSGNTIYF. The DNA for the CDR3 is TGTGCCAGCAGCTTAGCGGCGGACTCTGGAAACACCATATATTTT.

This rearrangement joins TRBV5-4 to TRBJ2-3; TRBD2 aligns across 8 bases. The CDR3 runs 18 residues. V trimming: 0 bases; J trimming: 1 base; junction bases outside the gene matches: 10. Germline V gives CDR1 SGHNT, CDR2 YYREEE (reference sequence). In DNA form, the CDR3 reads TGTGCCAGCAGCTTGGGCCAGCGGGAGAGGGTGGGCACAGATACGCAGTATTTT. This gives the protein CASSLGQRERVGTDTQYF.

The gene calls are TRBV28 and TRBJ1-5, with no clear D. The CDR3 extends over 12 amino acids. V lost 3 bases and J 6 bases, leaving 6 bases between the germline ends. Germline CDR1 is MDHEN and CDR2 is SYDVKM. The CDR3: CASSFEGQPQHF. CDR3 DNA sequence: TGTGCCAGCAGTTTCGAGGGTCAGCCCCAGCATTTT.

This clone was recorded once. The rearrangement uses TRBV9 and TRBJ1-4, with D maybe TRBD1 (5 bases). There are 15 residues in the CDR3. Trimming took 4 bases from V and 8 from J, leaving 18 bases between them. The germline CDR1 and CDR2 sequences are SGDLS and YYNGEE. CDR3 in amino acids: CASSPNEGVNEKLFF. In DNA, the CDR3 is TGTGCCAGCAGCCCCAATGAAGGGGTAAACGAAAAACTGTTTTTT. The full variable domain, completed using reference TRBV9 and TRBJ1-4, is DSGVTQTPKHLITATGQRVTLRCSPRSGDLSVYWYQQSLDQGLQFLIQYYNGEERAKGNILERFSAQQFPDLHSELNLSSLELGDSALYFCASSPNEGVNEKLFFGSGTQLSVL.

This chain links TRBV23-1 with TRBJ2-6, with TRBD1 identical over 9 bases. TRBV23-1 is labeled an ORF, and its function is uncertain. This CDR3 region has 18 residues. Germline trimming cut 0 bases from V and 1 base from J; bases unmatched to any gene: 4. The CDR3 DNA is TGCGCCAGCAGTCAATCTAAGGACAGGGGATCTGGGGCCAACGTCCTGACTTTC. Encoded protein: CASSQSKDRGSGANVLTF.

CDR3 DNA: TGTGCCAGCAGTTTATATGGAGGGCAGGGTGGGCAGCCCCAGCATTTT. Translated: CASSLYGGQGGQPQHF. The V call is TRBV27, the J call TRBJ1-5; tentatively, D is TRBD1 (5 bases). Trimming took off 1 base at V and 7 bases at J, with 17 bases between the two ends. This CDR3 comprises 16 residues. CDR1 is MNHEY, CDR2 SMNVEV, per germline (reference sequence).

The V and J genes are TRBV19 and TRBJ1-5, with TRBD1 matching 7 bases. The germline gives CDR1 LNHDA, CDR2 SQIVND (reference sequence). Unmatched junction bases numbered 8, after V lost 6 bases and J lost 3 bases. The CDR3 is 15 residues long. The CDR3 sequence is CASSRNRGPNQPQHF. Written as DNA, the CDR3 is TGTGCCAGTAGCCGAAACAGGGGCCCCAATCAGCCCCAGCATTTT.

The chain couples TRBV7-8 to TRBJ1-6, with 8 bases fitting TRBD1. The CDR3 is 16 residues long. Trimming cost V 5 bases and J 6 bases; bases outside gene matches: 9. CDR1 is SGHVS and CDR2 is FQNEAQ in the germline V gene. DNA of the CDR3: TGTGCCAGCAGCCGGGGACAGGCACAAATTAATTCACCCCTCCACTTT. This translates into CASSRGQAQINSPLHF.

The chain links TRBV19 to TRBJ2-2; no firm D call. CDR1 is LNHDA and CDR2 is SQIVND in the germline V gene (reference sequence). The CDR3 totals 15 residues. Trimming removed 0 bases at V and 2 bases at J, with 7 bases between. DNA of the CDR3: TGTGCCAGTAGTATAGACGCCAGTAACACCGGGGAGCTGTTTTTT. It specifies CASSIDASNTGELFF.

This chain links TRBV9 with TRBJ1-4, with TRBD1 identical over 8 bases. Germline V gene lookup returns CDR1 SGDLS and CDR2 YYNGEE. The J segment lost 7 bases and the V segment lost 0 bases, leaving 5 bases of the junction unmatched. There are 15 residues in the CDR3. The CDR3 DNA reads as TGTGCCAGCAGCGTAGAGGACAGGGAAGGTGAAAAACTGTTTTTT. Translated, it gives CASSVEDREGEKLFF.

This clone was found a few times. The V and J genes are TRBV10-1 and TRBJ1-6; tentatively, D is TRBD1 (5 bases). The CDR3 totals 13 residues. Trimming took 4 bases from V and 7 from J, leaving 8 bases between them. CDR1 is WNHNN, CDR2 SYGVQD, per germline (reference sequence). The DNA of the CDR3 is TGCGCCAGCAGTGGACAGAAGAATTCACCCCTCCACTTT. As protein: CASSGQKNSPLHF.

The V and J genes are TRBV19 and TRBJ2-2; unclear D gene. The germline V and J ends were trimmed by 7 bases and 2 bases, with 11 bases remaining between them. The CDR3 consists of 14 residues. The germline CDR1 and CDR2 sequences are LNHDA and SQIVND (reference sequence). The CDR3 region has the DNA TGTGCCAGTATACGGAGCGCAAACACCGGGGAGCTGTTTTTT. Protein product: CASIRSANTGELFF.

This chain uses TRBV7-3 with TRBJ2-2, with 10 bases that match TRBD1. Trimming removed 2 bases from V and 5 bases from J; junction bases left unmatched: 5. Germline-derived CDR1 and CDR2 are SGHTA and FQGTGA. The CDR3 covers 16 residues. The CDR3 DNA is TGTGCCAGCAGCTTAGCCCCGGGACAGGGGACCGGGGAGCTGTTTTTT. It specifies CASSLAPGQGTGELFF.

V is TRBV7-2 and J is TRBJ2-1; 8 bases line up with TRBD2. V was clipped by 0 bases and J by 5 bases; unmatched bases: 6. The CDR3 runs to 16 residues. Germline V gives CDR1 SGHTA, CDR2 FQGNSA. Here the CDR3 reads CASSLAPGLGHNEQFF. The CDR3 DNA sequence: TGTGCCAGCAGCTTAGCCCCGGGACTAGGTCACAATGAGCAGTTCTTC.

The chain couples TRBV27 to TRBJ1-3, with D maybe TRBD1 (5 bases). The ends were cut back, 2 bases at V and 0 bases at J, with 8 bases in the middle. Germline V gene sequence: CDR1 MNHEY, CDR2 SMNVEV (reference sequence). This CDR3 spans 15 amino acids. In nucleotides, the CDR3 is TGTGCCAGCAGTTTAGCTCAGGGCTCTGGAAACACCATATATTTT. Protein product: CASSLAQGSGNTIYF.

About this clone itself: One junction end disagrees with the germline gene, perhaps due to a read error. The chain carries TRBV13 and TRBJ2-7, with TRBD1 matching 7 bases. Germline V CDR1 and CDR2: PRHDT, FYEKMQ (reference sequence). This CDR3 is built from 12 residues. CDR3: CASSYLPGQLIF. CDR3 nucleotide sequence: TGTGCCAGCAGCTACCTCCCGGGACAGTTAATCTTC.

This sequence joins TRBV7-2 and TRBJ2-3; 7 bases align to TRBD2. Germline CDR1 SGHTA, CDR2 FQGNSA. The ends lost 1 base at V and 12 bases at J; junction bases unmatched: 4. This CDR3 has 12 amino acids. The CDR3 region is CASSLVGTIQYF. In DNA, the CDR3 is TGTGCCAGCAGCTTAGTGGGGACTATCCAGTATTTT.

The chain recombines TRBV3-1 (or the pseudogene TRBV3-2) with TRBJ1-5, with D perhaps TRBD1 (6 bases). This CDR3 is built from 15 residues. Trimming removed 1 base at V and 4 bases at J, with 11 bases between. Germline CDR1 reads LGHDT; CDR2 reads YNNKEL (reference sequence). CDR3 residues: CASSQAGQFNQPQHF. The CDR3 DNA sequence: TGTGCCAGCAGCCAAGCCGGACAGTTTAATCAGCCCCAGCATTTT.

The chain combines TRBV24-1 with TRBJ2-3; perhaps TRBD2 as D (5 bases). V lost 3 bases and J lost 2, with 11 bases in between. This CDR3 is built from 15 residues. In germline, CDR1 is KGHDR, CDR2 SFDVKD. CDR3: CATSDRGDNTDTQYF. The CDR3 DNA follows: TGTGCCACCAGTGATCGGGGAGATAACACAGATACGCAGTATTTT.

The V gene is TRBV25-1, the J gene TRBJ1-5, with unresolved D. Trimming left V 8 bases short and J 2 bases short, with 7 bases between. CDR1 MGHDK and CDR2 SYGVNS come from the germline V gene. CDR3 length: 12 residues. This CDR3 is CASRRGNQPQHF. Written as DNA, the CDR3 is TGTGCCAGCCGACGGGGCAATCAGCCCCAGCATTTT.

The chain combines TRBV30 with TRBJ1-5; 7 bases align to TRBD1. The V segment lost 2 bases and the J segment 4 bases; nucleotides outside the gene matches: 2. CDR3 length: 13 residues. The germline CDR1 and CDR2 sequences are GTSNPN and SVGIG (reference sequence). The CDR3 spells CAWSLQGNQPQHF. Written as DNA, the CDR3 is TGTGCCTGGAGTCTACAGGGGAATCAGCCCCAGCATTTT. Supplemented by reference TRBV30 and TRBJ1-5, the full variable domain reads SQTIHQWPATLVQPVGSPLSLECTVEGTSNPNLYWYRQAAGRGLQLLFYSVGIGQISSEVPQNLSASRPQDRQFILSSKKLLLSDSGFYLCAWSLQGNQPQHFGDGTRLSIL.

J is TRBJ1-3 and V is TRBV4-1; the D is unclear. V was pared by 1 base and J by 9 bases, with 10 bases between. CDR3 length: 13 amino acids. Germline CDR1 and CDR2: MGHRA and YSYEKL. CDR3 residues: CASSQVGSGTIYF. The CDR3 nucleotides are TGCGCCAGCAGCCAAGTGGGAAGCGGCACCATATATTTT.

A single count supports this clone. This chain connects TRBV5-5 to TRBJ1-3; 10 nucleotides agree with TRBD1. The trim removed 3 bases at V and 4 bases at J, leaving 4 bases unmatched. Per the germline V gene, CDR1 is SGHKS and CDR2 is YYEKEE (reference sequence). The CDR3 is 15 amino acids. This chain's CDR3 is CASSSRTGGGNTIYF. CDR3 sequence (DNA): TGTGCCAGCAGCTCTAGGACAGGGGGAGGAAACACCATATATTTT.

J is TRBJ2-1 and V is TRBV6-2 or TRBV6-3; D possibly corresponds to TRBD1 (5 bases). Trimming left V 2 bases short and J 9 bases short, with 11 bases between. This CDR3 has 13 residues. Germline loops: CDR1 MNHEY, CDR2 SVGEGT. In DNA, the CDR3 is TGTGCCAGCAGTTACCACCAGGGCGGTGAGCAGTTCTTC. Translated, it gives CASSYHQGGEQFF.

This clone has more than one count but fewer than ten. The genes are TRBV7-8 and TRBJ1-4, with 10 bases lining up with TRBD1. Trimming cost V 4 bases and J 2 bases; bases outside gene matches: 4. Germline lookup yields CDR1 SGHVS and CDR2 FQNEAQ. The CDR3 consists of 16 residues. CDR3 sequence reads: CASSWPTGGTNEKLFF. Written as DNA, the CDR3 is TGTGCCAGCAGCTGGCCGACAGGGGGCACTAATGAAAAACTGTTTTTT.

This clone was detected only a few times. This CDR3 reads CASSQGEGAYEQYF. Written as DNA, the CDR3 is TGCGCCAGCAGCCAAGGCGAGGGGGCCTACGAGCAGTACTTC. The rearrangement joins TRBV4-1 to TRBJ2-7; D might be TRBD1 (6 bases). The CDR3 is made up of 14 amino acids. Germline V gene lookup returns CDR1 MGHRA and CDR2 YSYEKL. Trimming removed 1 base from V and 2 bases from J, with 9 bases in between.

The chain couples TRBV7-2 to TRBJ1-1, with 7 bases lining up with TRBD1. CDR3 length: 13 amino acids. V shed 6 bases and J 7 bases; nucleotides not matched to a gene: 8. The germline CDR1 and CDR2 sequences are SGHTA and FQGNSA. The CDR3 bases are TGTGCCAGCAGTGACAGGGCTCGGGTTGAAGCTTTCTTT. Its translation: CASSDRARVEAFF.

Only a few counts were recorded for this clone. The CDR3 reads CASSQDWGTGTFSGNTIYF. DNA for the CDR3: TGCGCCAGCAGCCAAGATTGGGGGACAGGGACCTTCTCTGGAAACACCATATATTTT. The gene calls are TRBV4-1 and TRBJ1-3, with TRBD1 matching over 9 bases. Per germline, CDR1 MGHRA and CDR2 YSYEKL. V lost 0 bases, J lost 0 bases, and 9 bases stayed unmatched. The CDR3 has 19 residues.

The gene calls are TRBV2 and TRBJ1-5, with D hard to call. The ends were cut back, 4 bases at V and 2 bases at J, with 6 bases in the middle. Germline assignment: CDR1 SNHLY and CDR2 FYNNEI. There are 13 residues in the CDR3. CDR3 bases: TGTGCCAGCAGTGGGAGAGGCAATCAGCCCCAGCATTTT. Translated, it gives CASSGRGNQPQHF.